What follows are 16 T cell receptor beta chains derived from one specimen sequenced in a study of cytomegalovirus exposure and HLA in healthy donors. PCR was performed using 60 Vbeta and 13 Jbeta primers. Profiling relied on immunoSEQ multiplex PCR, and the TCRdb table lists in-frame clones only, not all of them. The table includes under 150,000 clones, roughly four fifths detected once. The sample comprised PBMCs. The source of these receptors is a woman between 18 and 29 years old in good health and CMV-seronegative.

The V and J genes are TRBV4-1 and TRBJ1-1, with D possibly being TRBD1 (5 bases). Trimming left V 1 base short and J 10 bases short, with 22 bases between. This CDR3 is 16 amino acids long. Looked up from germline, CDR1 is MGHRA and CDR2 is YSYEKL. CDR3 in amino acids: CASSQGLTDPQVLAFF. CDR3 DNA: TGCGCCAGCAGCCAAGGCCTGACAGACCCCCAAGTTTTAGCTTTCTTT.

The gene calls are TRBV6-5 and TRBJ1-1; tentative D call: TRBD1 (5 bases). The V gene lost 2 bases and the J gene lost 6 bases, with 10 bases spanning the gap. Per the germline V gene, CDR1 is MNHEY and CDR2 is SVGAGI. The CDR3 contains 13 residues. CDR3 in amino acids: CASSYLQGSEAFF. The CDR3 DNA sequence: TGTGCCAGCAGTTACCTCCAGGGCTCTGAAGCTTTCTTT.

This rearrangement joins TRBV28 to TRBJ1-1, with TRBD1 matching over 9 bases. In germline, CDR1 is MDHEN, CDR2 SYDVKM. CDR3 length equals 14 residues. The V and J ends lost 6 bases and 5 bases, in that order; junction bases with no gene match: 7. The CDR3 sequence: CASRNTGGGTEAFF. CDR3 coding DNA: TGTGCCAGCAGGAATACAGGGGGCGGAACTGAAGCTTTCTTT.

This chain uses TRBV2 with TRBJ1-2, with D hard to call. V was clipped by 7 bases and J by 2 bases, with 5 bases between them. CDR1 and CDR2 (germline): SNHLY, FYNNEI. This CDR3 is 11 amino acids long. The CDR3 DNA follows: TGTGCCAGCACTGTAAACTATGGCTACACCTTC. It translates to CASTVNYGYTF.

The V and J genes are TRBV7-8 and TRBJ2-1; 11 nucleotides align to TRBD2. The CDR3 is 16 amino acids. Germline V gives CDR1 SGHVS, CDR2 FQNEAQ. With V trimmed by 6 bases and J by 3 bases, 7 bases remained unmatched. The CDR3 loop is CASRRSGGVDYNEQFF. As DNA, the CDR3 is TGTGCCAGCAGACGTAGCGGGGGGGTGGACTACAATGAGCAGTTCTTC.

The chain joins TRBV28 to TRBJ1-6; TRBD1 aligns across 7 bases. V trimming: 5 bases; J trimming: 7 bases; junction bases outside the gene matches: 8. This CDR3 is 15 amino acids long. CDR1 is MDHEN and CDR2 is SYDVKM in the germline V gene. CDR3 amino acids: CASSASDRDNSPLHF. CDR3 DNA: TGTGCCAGCAGTGCCTCCGACAGGGACAATTCACCCCTCCACTTT.

This rearrangement joins TRBV29-1 to TRBJ2-7; a weak D match, TRBD2 (5 bases). Germline V CDR1 and CDR2: SQVTM, ANQGSEA. V was trimmed by 1 base and J by 2 bases, leaving 9 bases between them. The CDR3 spans 13 residues. CDR3 DNA sequence: TGCAGCGTTGAAGGGGAGATTACCTACGAGCAGTACTTC. As protein: CSVEGEITYEQYF.

The J gene is TRBJ2-7, the V gene TRBV19, with a possible D match to TRBD1 (6 bases). Between the trimmed V and J ends, which lost 3 bases and 2 bases, there was a span of 11 bases. Germline V gene lookup returns CDR1 LNHDA and CDR2 SQIVND (reference sequence). This CDR3 region has 14 residues. This CDR3 reads CASSMQGIPYEQYF. The CDR3 DNA reads TGTGCCAGTAGTATGCAGGGGATCCCCTACGAGCAGTACTTC.

This sequence joins TRBV5-1 and TRBJ2-5; D remains ambiguous. Germline CDR1 is SGHRS and CDR2 is YFSETQ. V lost 3 bases and J 1 base, leaving 10 bases between the germline ends. The CDR3 is made up of 14 amino acids. As DNA, the CDR3 is TGCGCCAGCAGCTCCCCCAATGTCCAAGAGACCCAGTACTTC. Residues: CASSSPNVQETQYF. The variable domain in full, completed from reference TRBV5-1 and TRBJ2-5, reads KAGVTQTPRYLIKTRGQQVTLSCSPISGHRSVSWYQQTPGQGLQFLFEYFSETQRNKGNFPGRFSGRQFSNSRSEMNVSTLELGDSALYLCASSSPNVQETQYFGPGTRLLVL.

The chain has TRBV10-3 and TRBJ1-4; 8 bases match TRBD1. Germline V CDR1 and CDR2: ENHRY, SYGVKD. The CDR3 spans 13 residues. Losses at the gene ends were 4 bases for V and 5 bases for J; bases not matched to a gene: 0. CDR3 in amino acids: CAISGTGNEKLFF. CDR3 DNA: TGTGCCATCAGTGGGACAGGGAATGAAAAACTGTTTTTT.

This chain uses TRBV5-1 with TRBJ2-2; 7 nucleotides agree with TRBD1. V was clipped by 4 bases and J by 6 bases; unmatched bases: 9. Germline-derived CDR1 and CDR2 are SGHRS and YFSETQ. The CDR3 contains 15 residues. CDR3 DNA: TGCGCCAGCAGCGGAACAGGGGTCTTTCCCGGGGAGCTGTTTTTT. Encoded protein: CASSGTGVFPGELFF.

The chain joins TRBV7-9 to TRBJ2-5, with 7 bases lining up with TRBD1. Unmatched junction bases numbered 5, after V lost 5 bases and J lost 8 bases. The CDR3 loop spans 12 amino acids. CDR1 is SEHNR, CDR2 FQNEAQ, per germline (reference sequence). The DNA for the CDR3 is TGTGCCAGCAGCCCGACAGGGCGAACCCAGTACTTC. Translating gives CASSPTGRTQYF.

The CDR3 region is CASSQGSSGGVTDTQYF. Written as DNA, the CDR3 is TGCGCCAGCAGCCAAGGGTCTAGCGGGGGAGTCACAGATACGCAGTATTTT. The chain joins TRBV4-1 to TRBJ2-3; 10 bases are a match to TRBD2. J was trimmed by 2 bases and V by 1 base; bases with no gene match: 6. CDR1 is MGHRA and CDR2 is YSYEKL in the germline V gene. This CDR3 comprises 17 residues.

This clone came up once. This chain uses TRBV19 with TRBJ2-3; TRBD2 is a possible D gene (6 bases). Germline V gives CDR1 LNHDA, CDR2 SQIVND (reference sequence). This CDR3 is built from 15 residues. The V gene lost 7 bases and the J gene lost 0 bases, with 14 bases spanning the gap. CDR3: CASIATGLSTDTQYF. In DNA form, the CDR3 reads TGTGCCAGTATCGCGACGGGACTCAGCACAGATACGCAGTATTTT. The full variable domain, completed using reference TRBV19 and TRBJ2-3, is DGGITQSPKYLFRKEGQNVTLSCEQNLNHDAMYWYRQDPGQGLRLIYYSQIVNDFQKGDIAEGYSVSREKKESFPLTVTSAQKNPTAFYLCASIATGLSTDTQYFGPGTRLTVL.

This chain connects TRBV30 to TRBJ1-5; tentatively, D is TRBD1 (6 bases). Germline loops: CDR1 GTSNPN, CDR2 SVGIG (reference sequence). The CDR3 has 13 amino acids. V gave up 8 bases and J gave up 5 bases, with 16 bases separating them. The CDR3 DNA is TGTGCCACCTCGGGGGGGCTAGATCAGCCCCAGCATTTT. Protein: CATSGGLDQPQHF.

The V call is TRBV6-5, the J call TRBJ1-2; 8 positions agree with TRBD1. Unmatched junction bases numbered 7, after V lost 4 bases and J lost 3 bases. This CDR3 contains 15 residues. Germline V gives CDR1 MNHEY, CDR2 SVGAGI. The CDR3 DNA sequence: TGTGCCAGCAGTTGGTGGACAGGGCTCTACTATGGCTACACCTTC. This gives the protein CASSWWTGLYYGYTF.